Below are 29 T cell receptor beta chains sequenced from a single sample in a study of T cell repertoires in cytomegalovirus infection (dated by TCRdb to the late 2010s). The sequencer was an Illumina HiSeq 1500. Through fastp at Q25 and MiXCR, TCRdb rebuilt clones from the public reads, retaining in-frame beta chains. Rows matching on CDR3 protein sequence are summarized as one entry with the most common DNA and genes. The table for this sample lists more than 650,000 distinct CDR3 sequences; 35% to 45% of them were counted only once. Clones ranked in the top ten supply roughly 2.9% of the sample. Sequenced input: PBMCs. The receptor source for this set is a human donor in good health (CMV status not recorded). Some clones in this sample may be carry-over from other donors' samples.

The V gene is TRBV28, the J gene TRBJ1-2, with no clear D. Germline V lookup: CDR1 MDHEN, CDR2 SYDVKM. The CDR3 spans 14 residues. Trimming took 4 bases from V and 2 from J, leaving 11 bases between them. CDR3 nucleotide sequence: TGTGCCAGCAGTTCGGGTGAAAGGAACTATGGCTACACCTTC. Protein: CASSSGERNYGYTF.

The V call is TRBV7-2, the J call TRBJ2-7; D might be TRBD1 or TRBD2, each matching 5 bases. CDR3 size: 15 residues. With 3 bases removed from V and 0 bases from J, the gap between germline ends came to 12 bases. Germline V CDR1 and CDR2: SGHTA, FQGNSA. The CDR3 nucleotides are TGTGCCAGCAGCTTCAAGGGACCGAACTCCTACGAGCAGTACTTC. This translates into CASSFKGPNSYEQYF.

There are many counts of this clonotype. The J gene is TRBJ2-5, the V gene TRBV7-2, with 8 bases fitting TRBD2. The CDR3 has 16 residues. Germline V gives CDR1 SGHTA, CDR2 FQGNSA. The junction had 13 bases not matched to a gene; V was cut back by 3 bases and J by 7 bases. This CDR3 reads CASSFPPGGGRGTQYF. For the CDR3, the DNA is TGTGCCAGCAGCTTCCCTCCGGGAGGGGGAAGGGGGACCCAGTACTTC. The full variable domain, in which reference TRBV7-2 and TRBJ2-5 provide the parts outside the CDR3, is GAGVSQSPSNKVTEKGKDVELRCDPISGHTALYWYRQSLGQGLEFLIYFQGNSAPDKSGLPSDRFSAERTGGSVSTLTIQRTQQEDSAVYLCASSFPPGGGRGTQYFGPGTRLLVL.

The chain carries TRBV7-6 and TRBJ1-6; TRBD1 is a possible D gene (5 bases). From germline, CDR1 is SGHVS and CDR2 FNYEAQ. Trimming removed 5 bases from V and 9 bases from J, with 14 bases in between. The CDR3 totals 14 residues. The CDR3 protein is CASSPGTEGSPLHF. CDR3 DNA sequence: TGTGCCAGCAGCCCCGGGACGGAGGGTTCACCCCTCCACTTT.

This clonotype was recorded many times. V and J are TRBV7-2 and TRBJ1-5, with D perhaps TRBD1 (5 bases). Germline lookup yields CDR1 SGHTA and CDR2 FQGNSA. V was trimmed by 1 base and J by 7 bases, leaving 17 bases between them. This CDR3 has 16 amino acids. The CDR3 region is CASSLGQGNGEQPQHF. The CDR3 coding sequence is TGTGCCAGCAGCTTAGGGCAGGGAAACGGGGAGCAGCCCCAGCATTTT.

This clonotype was seen a handful of times. V is TRBV20-1 and J is TRBJ2-5, with 7 bases identical to TRBD2. CDR1 is DFQATT, CDR2 SNEGSKA, per germline (reference sequence). The CDR3 length is 14 residues. Germline trimming cut 0 bases from V and 5 bases from J; bases unmatched to any gene: 6. CDR3: CSARDAGAGETQYF. CDR3 coding DNA: TGCAGTGCTAGAGATGCGGGAGCTGGGGAGACCCAGTACTTC.

This chain joins TRBV6-6 and TRBJ1-2, with D unclear. V was pared by 10 bases and J by 4 bases, with 13 bases between. The CDR3 is 12 amino acids. Per germline, CDR1 MNHNY and CDR2 SVGAGI (reference sequence). The CDR3, as DNA: TGTGCCACGACGGGCGGCCTCTATGGCTACACCTTC. Its translation: CATTGGLYGYTF.

The chain couples TRBV15 to TRBJ2-2, with TRBD2 matching over 11 bases. V was clipped by 1 base and J by 7 bases; unmatched bases: 8. Germline CDR1 and CDR2: LNHNV and YYDKDF (reference sequence). CDR3 length: 17 residues. In nucleotides, the CDR3 is TGTGCCACCAGCAGAGGAATAGCGGGAGGGCCATTCGGGGAGCTGTTTTTT. Amino acid sequence: CATSRGIAGGPFGELFF.

A single count supports this clonotype. This chain joins TRBV27 and TRBJ2-5, with 10 nucleotides matching TRBD2. V was pared by 3 bases and J by 0 bases, with 1 base of the junction left unmatched. Germline lookup yields CDR1 MNHEY and CDR2 SMNVEV (reference sequence). The CDR3 spans 15 residues. The CDR3 region is CASSFTSGNQETQYF. In DNA form, the CDR3 reads TGTGCCAGCAGTTTTACTAGCGGGAACCAAGAGACCCAGTACTTC.

J is TRBJ2-7 and V is TRBV3-1; 7 bases match TRBD2. V shed 4 bases and J 6 bases; nucleotides not matched to a gene: 9. This CDR3 contains 14 residues. Germline values: CDR1 LGHDT, CDR2 YNNKEL (reference sequence). DNA of the CDR3: TGTGCCAGCAGCCCTCGGACTAGGAATGGCGAGCAGTACTTC. Translated: CASSPRTRNGEQYF.

This clonotype was seen only a few times. The chain combines TRBV6-5 with TRBJ2-2, with D perhaps TRBD2 (5 bases). Trimming left V 6 bases short and J 5 bases short, with 19 bases between. Germline loops: CDR1 MNHEY, CDR2 SVGAGI. The CDR3 covers 16 residues. CDR3 nucleotides: TGTGCCAGCAGACACCCCTCCCGGGATCCAACCGGGGAGCTGTTTTTT. Translated, it gives CASRHPSRDPTGELFF.

Worth noting for this clonotype: A junction end diverges from the germline sequence, so it may reflect a read error. The J gene is TRBJ1-3, the V gene TRBV7-2; unclear D gene. This CDR3 region has 15 residues. CDR1 and CDR2 from the germline V gene are SGHTA and FQGNSA. CDR3 nucleotides: TGTTCCAGCAGCGTTAAGAACGGGTGCGGAAACACCATATATTTT. Residues: CSSSVKNGCGNTIYF.

Only a few counts were recorded for this clonotype. The chain recombines TRBV29-1 with TRBJ2-7; D is uncertain. The CDR3 totals 11 residues. Trimming cost V 8 bases and J 7 bases, with 15 bases left between them. Looked up from germline, CDR1 is SQVTM and CDR2 is ANQGSEA. The CDR3 loop is CSHAPLEEQYF. CDR3 DNA: TGCAGCCATGCCCCCCTTGAAGAGCAGTACTTC.

The chain uses TRBV2 and TRBJ2-1, with D perhaps TRBD2 (5 bases). The CDR3 has 14 residues. Germline V gene data show CDR1 as SNHLY and CDR2 as FYNNEI. V lost 3 bases and J 7 bases, leaving 13 bases between the germline ends. CDR3 sequence reads: CASSDPRDKNEQFF. CDR3 DNA sequence: TGTGCCAGCAGTGATCCGAGGGATAAAAATGAGCAGTTCTTC.

The chain joins TRBV5-5 to TRBJ2-6; no firm D call. This CDR3 is built from 13 residues. The V end lost 9 bases, the J end lost 1 base, and 8 bases lay between the germline ends. Per the germline V gene, CDR1 is SGHKS and CDR2 is YYEKEE (reference sequence). CDR3 sequence reads: CATTISGANVLTF. CDR3 DNA sequence: TGTGCCACTACAATATCTGGGGCCAACGTCCTGACTTTC.

V gene TRBV7-8 combines with J gene TRBJ1-3; D uncertain. The V gene's germline CDR1 is SGHVS and CDR2 FQNEAQ. Trimming stripped 5 bases from V and 0 bases from J, with 11 bases between. The CDR3 is 15 amino acids. CDR3 nucleotide sequence: TGTGCCAGCAGCCGAACACGAAGCTCTGGAAACACCATATATTTT. As protein: CASSRTRSSGNTIYF. The full variable domain, rest sourced from reference TRBV7-8 and TRBJ1-3, is GAGVSQSPRYKVAKRGQDVALRCDPISGHVSLFWYQQALGQGPEFLTYFQNEAQLDKSGLPSDRFFAERPEGSVSTLKIQRTQQEDSAVYLCASSRTRSSGNTIYFGEGSWLTVV.

This clonotype was seen repeatedly, ten times or more. V and J are TRBV7-6 and TRBJ1-3; D uncertain. V gave up 4 bases and J gave up 2 bases, with 15 bases separating them. The length of the CDR3 is 16 residues. Per the germline V gene, CDR1 is SGHVS and CDR2 is FNYEAQ. CDR3 nucleotides: TGTGCCAGCAGCTCCTGGGCCCCCCAAACTGGAAACACCATATATTTT. It is translated as CASSSWAPQTGNTIYF. Variable domain in full (rest from reference TRBV7-6 and TRBJ1-3): GAGVSQSPRYKVTKRGQDVALRCDPISGHVSLYWYRQALGQGPEFLTYFNYEAQQDKSGLPNDRFSAERPEGSISTLTIQRTEQRDSAMYRCASSSWAPQTGNTIYFGEGSWLTVV.

This chain connects TRBV7-9 to TRBJ1-5; possibly TRBD1 for D (5 bases). The CDR3 loop spans 17 amino acids. V gave up 1 base and J gave up 0 bases, with 13 bases separating them. The germline gives CDR1 SEHNR, CDR2 FQNEAQ (reference sequence). The CDR3: CASSLDGWGYSNQPQHF. The CDR3 DNA follows: TGTGCCAGCAGCTTAGATGGTTGGGGCTATAGCAATCAGCCCCAGCATTTT.

Only a few counts were recorded for this clonotype. The V and J genes are TRBV6-5 and TRBJ1-2; D is perhaps TRBD1 (5 bases). This CDR3 has 15 amino acids. Germline V gene lookup returns CDR1 MNHEY and CDR2 SVGAGI. V gave up 6 bases and J gave up 4 bases, with 18 bases separating them. The CDR3 nucleotides read TGTGCCAGCAGCTCAGAAAGGGGTCCTTCCTATGGCTACACCTTC. Translated, it gives CASSSERGPSYGYTF.

The rearrangement joins TRBV10-3 to TRBJ2-7, with TRBD1 identical over 9 bases. The CDR3 extends over 15 amino acids. V lost 2 bases and J lost 5; bases outside the gene matches: 7. CDR1 is ENHRY and CDR2 is SYGVKD in the germline V gene. CDR3 region: CAISEAQGASNEQYF. The CDR3, as DNA: TGTGCCATCAGTGAGGCACAGGGGGCCAGCAACGAGCAGTACTTC.

This rearrangement joins TRBV28 to TRBJ2-7, with TRBD2 matching over 7 bases. Germline V gene sequence: CDR1 MDHEN, CDR2 SYDVKM. This CDR3 comprises 16 residues. Trimming at V came to 2 bases and at J to 3 bases, leaving 10 bases not matched to a gene. This CDR3 is CASSLEFGGVGYEQYF. The CDR3 nucleotides read TGTGCCAGCAGTTTAGAATTTGGGGGGGTGGGCTACGAGCAGTACTTC.

The rearrangement links TRBV20-1 to TRBJ2-2, with 8 bases matching TRBD2. V shed 5 bases, J shed 3 bases, and the junction held 14 bases outside the gene matches. In germline, CDR1 is DFQATT, CDR2 SNEGSKA (reference sequence). This CDR3 spans 17 amino acids. Written as DNA, the CDR3 is TGCAGTGCTCCAGCCAGCGGGAGATCGTTTGACACCGGGGAGCTGTTTTTT. It codes for CSAPASGRSFDTGELFF.

The J gene is TRBJ2-4, the V gene TRBV7-9, with D unresolved. CDR1 and CDR2 from the germline V gene are SEHNR and FQNEAQ (reference sequence). With 1 base removed from V and 11 bases from J, the gap between germline ends came to 9 bases. CDR3 length: 12 amino acids. The CDR3 sequence is CASSLEGPFQYF. In nucleotides, the CDR3 is TGTGCCAGCAGCTTAGAGGGTCCTTTTCAGTACTTC.

The V call is TRBV28, the J call TRBJ1-2; 7 nucleotides line up with TRBD1. With 8 bases clipped from V and 7 bases from J, the junction kept 13 bases outside the gene matches. Germline V lookup: CDR1 MDHEN, CDR2 SYDVKM. CDR3 size: 14 residues. Here the CDR3 DNA reads TGTGCCAGCCTGGGAAGGGGGCGACAGGGTGGCTACACCTTC. Translated: CASLGRGRQGGYTF.

In DNA, the CDR3 is TGTGCCTGGAGTGCCGCGGGTGGCTTTAGGAGCTTCGGCGGGAACACTGAAGCTTTCTTT. This translates into CAWSAAGGFRSFGGNTEAFF. The chain links TRBV30 to TRBJ1-1; D unresolved. CDR1 GTSNPN and CDR2 SVGIG come from the germline V gene (reference sequence). The CDR3 extends over 20 amino acids. Trimming left V 1 base short and J 1 base short, with 28 bases between.

The CDR3 DNA follows: TGTGCCAGCAGCCATACAGGGGAAACCCTCCGGAGCTACACCTTC. Residues: CASSHTGETLRSYTF. The J gene is TRBJ1-2, the V gene TRBV7-9, with TRBD1 matching 7 bases. The CDR3 loop spans 15 amino acids. Germline lookup yields CDR1 SEHNR and CDR2 FQNEAQ (reference sequence). J lost 9 bases, V lost 5 bases, and 15 bases had no gene match.

This clonotype was seen more than once but under ten times. The chain couples TRBV7-6 to TRBJ2-5; 7 bases are a match to TRBD2. From germline, CDR1 is SGHVS and CDR2 FNYEAQ. The trim removed 5 bases at V and 4 bases at J, leaving 10 bases unmatched. The CDR3 totals 15 residues. The CDR3 DNA reads as TGTGCCAGCAGCCGCGACTTTGGGAGGGGAGAGACCCAGTACTTC. It encodes CASSRDFGRGETQYF.

This chain links TRBV5-1 with TRBJ2-5; a weak D match, TRBD1 (6 bases). V gave up 1 base and J gave up 5 bases, with 12 bases separating them. Germline V lookup: CDR1 SGHRS, CDR2 YFSETQ. The CDR3 has 14 amino acids. CDR3: CASSLQGGRETQYF. The CDR3 DNA reads as TGCGCCAGCAGCTTGCAAGGGGGACGGGAGACCCAGTACTTC.

This clonotype was counted ten times or more. The chain joins TRBV2 to TRBJ2-2, with 12 bases fitting TRBD1. J was trimmed by 6 bases and V by 6 bases; bases with no gene match: 8. Germline CDR1 and CDR2: SNHLY and FYNNEI. This CDR3 has 16 amino acids. In DNA, the CDR3 is TGTGCCAGCAGCCTAGTCGGGACAGGGGGCTCCGGGGAGCTGTTTTTT. Translated, it gives CASSLVGTGGSGELFF. The complete variable domain, with remaining parts taken from reference TRBV2 and TRBJ2-2, reads EPEVTQTPSHQVTQMGQEVILRCVPISNHLYFYWYRQILGQKVEFLVSFYNNEISEKSEIFDDQFSVERPDGSNFTLKIRSTKLEDSAMYFCASSLVGTGGSGELFFGEGSRLTVL.